Listed here are 3 T cell receptor beta chains from one sample, sequenced in a study of blood T cell repertoires in COVID-19. Libraries were prepared by immunoSEQ multiplex PCR; TCRdb keeps only in-frame clonotypes and omits some of them. The sample lists about 74,000 clones, 84% occurring once. The sequenced material came from peripheral blood. Receptors were obtained from a man aged 50 to 60 with active COVID-19.

V usage is TRBV9 and J usage is TRBJ2-5; TRBD2 matches at 10 bases. The germline CDR1 and CDR2 sequences are SGDLS and YYNGEE. The CDR3 sequence is 16 residues long. V lost 4 bases and J lost 5; bases outside the gene matches: 11. CDR3 nucleotide sequence: TGTGCCAGCAGCTCTAAAGCGGGAGGGCCGTGGGAGACCCAGTACTTC. Protein sequence: CASSSKAGGPWETQYF.

This chain links TRBV6-1 with TRBJ1-2; TRBD1 matches 8 bases. Trimming took 5 bases from V and 7 from J; bases not matched to a gene: 9. The CDR3 runs to 14 residues. The germline CDR1 and CDR2 sequences are MNHNS and SASEGT. The CDR3 DNA reads as TGTGCCAGCAGTCCCTGGACAGGGATCACTGGCTACACCTTC. This codes for CASSPWTGITGYTF.

The chain joins TRBV3-1 (or the pseudogene TRBV3-2) to TRBJ1-5, with a possible D match to TRBD1 (5 bases). Trimming pared 2 bases from V and 3 bases from J, leaving 8 bases between. Germline V gene lookup returns CDR1 LGHDT and CDR2 YNNKEL (reference sequence). The CDR3 covers 14 residues. CDR3 loop: CASSQWGDNQPQHF. The CDR3, as DNA: TGTGCCAGCAGCCAATGGGGGGACAATCAGCCCCAGCATTTT.